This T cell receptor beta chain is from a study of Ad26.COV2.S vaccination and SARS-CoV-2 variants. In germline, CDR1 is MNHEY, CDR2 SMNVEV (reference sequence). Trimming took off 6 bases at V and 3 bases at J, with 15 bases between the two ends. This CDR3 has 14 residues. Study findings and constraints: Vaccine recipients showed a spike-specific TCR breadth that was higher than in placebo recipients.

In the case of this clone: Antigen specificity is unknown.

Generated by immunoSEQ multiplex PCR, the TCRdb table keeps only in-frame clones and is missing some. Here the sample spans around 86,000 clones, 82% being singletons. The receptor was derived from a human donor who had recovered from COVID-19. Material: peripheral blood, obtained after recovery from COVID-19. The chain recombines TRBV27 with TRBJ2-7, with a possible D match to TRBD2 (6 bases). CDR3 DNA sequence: TGTGCCAGCAGGAAGGGGCAGGGAGGCTACGAGCAGTACTTC. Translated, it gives CASRKGQGGYEQYF.